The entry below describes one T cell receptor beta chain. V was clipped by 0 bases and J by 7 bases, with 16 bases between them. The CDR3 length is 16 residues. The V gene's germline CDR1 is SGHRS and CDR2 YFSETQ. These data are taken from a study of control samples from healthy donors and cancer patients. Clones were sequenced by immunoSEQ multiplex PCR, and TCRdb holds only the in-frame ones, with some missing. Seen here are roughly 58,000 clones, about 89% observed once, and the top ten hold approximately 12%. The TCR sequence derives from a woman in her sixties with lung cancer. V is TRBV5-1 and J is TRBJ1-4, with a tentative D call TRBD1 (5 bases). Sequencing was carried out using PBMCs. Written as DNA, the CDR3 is TGCGCCAGCAGCTTGGTTATAGGTTCTGGGACTGAAAAACTGTTTTTT. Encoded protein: CASSLVIGSGTEKLFF.